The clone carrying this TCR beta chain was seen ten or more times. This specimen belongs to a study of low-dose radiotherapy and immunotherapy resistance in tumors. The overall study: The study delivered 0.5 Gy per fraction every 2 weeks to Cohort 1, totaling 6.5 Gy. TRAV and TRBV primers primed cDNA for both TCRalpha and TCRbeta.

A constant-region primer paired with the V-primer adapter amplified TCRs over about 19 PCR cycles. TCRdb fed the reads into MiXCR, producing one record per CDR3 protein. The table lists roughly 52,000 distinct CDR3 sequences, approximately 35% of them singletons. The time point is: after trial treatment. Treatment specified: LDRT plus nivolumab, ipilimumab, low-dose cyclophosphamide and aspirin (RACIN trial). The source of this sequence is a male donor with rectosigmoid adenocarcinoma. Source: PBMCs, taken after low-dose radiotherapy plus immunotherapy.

The CDR3 sequence is CASSTGGPDTQYF. CDR3 nucleotides: TGTGCCAGCAGCACAGGGGGCCCAGATACGCAGTATTTT. The rearrangement joins TRBV7-9 to TRBJ2-3, with 9 nucleotides matching TRBD1. This CDR3 has 13 residues. Germline trimming cut 5 bases from V and 4 bases from J; bases unmatched to any gene: 1. Germline V gene data show CDR1 as SEHNR and CDR2 as FQNEAQ (reference sequence).